Only a few counts were recorded for the clone carrying this TCR beta chain. CDR3 size: 16 residues. Germline assignment: CDR1 SGDLS and CDR2 YYNGEE. V was pared by 0 bases and J by 6 bases, with 17 bases between. In TCRdb, the 5' RACE reads were re-called with MiXCR into one record per CDR3 protein. The repertoire has about 170,000 distinct CDR3 sequences, approximately 12% of them found once; the top ten carry 2.5% to 3.5%. The sample is drawn from a study of T-cell memory formation after mild COVID-19. This receptor was identified in a young man who had mild COVID-19 (a few samples of this study predate the infection). Cell type and time point are not known. Sequenced input: PBMCs or a T cell subset sorted from them (not recorded which). The V gene is TRBV9, the J gene TRBJ2-3; TRBD1 is a possible D gene (7 bases). The CDR3 bases are TGTGCCAGCAGCGTAGGCAGGGGGGCGAAGGTGGATACGCAGTATTTT. This codes for CASSVGRGAKVDTQYF.